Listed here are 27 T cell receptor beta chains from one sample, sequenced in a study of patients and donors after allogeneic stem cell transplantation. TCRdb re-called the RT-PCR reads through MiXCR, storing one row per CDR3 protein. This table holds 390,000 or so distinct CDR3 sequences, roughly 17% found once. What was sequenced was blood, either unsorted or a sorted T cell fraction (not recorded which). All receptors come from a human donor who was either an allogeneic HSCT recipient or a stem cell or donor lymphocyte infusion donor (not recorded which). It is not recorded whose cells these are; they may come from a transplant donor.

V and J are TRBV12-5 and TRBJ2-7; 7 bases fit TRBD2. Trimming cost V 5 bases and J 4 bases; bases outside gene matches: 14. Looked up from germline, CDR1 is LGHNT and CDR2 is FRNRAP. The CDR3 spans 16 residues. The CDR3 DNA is TGTGCTAGTGGTCCGCCAGGAAAGCGGGATATTTACGAGCAGTACTTC. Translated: CASGPPGKRDIYEQYF. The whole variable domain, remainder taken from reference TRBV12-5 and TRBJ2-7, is DARVTQTPRHKVTEMGQEVTMRCQPILGHNTVFWYRQTMMQGLELLAYFRNRAPLDDSGMPKDRFSAEMPDATLATLKIQPSEPRDSAVYFCASGPPGKRDIYEQYFGPGTRLTVT.

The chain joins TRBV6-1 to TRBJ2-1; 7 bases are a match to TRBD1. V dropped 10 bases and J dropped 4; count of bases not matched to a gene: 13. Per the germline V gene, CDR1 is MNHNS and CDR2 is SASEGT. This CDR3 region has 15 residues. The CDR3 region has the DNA TGTGCCATAATCAAAACCGGGACAGCTTACAATGAGCAGTTCTTC. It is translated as CAIIKTGTAYNEQFF.

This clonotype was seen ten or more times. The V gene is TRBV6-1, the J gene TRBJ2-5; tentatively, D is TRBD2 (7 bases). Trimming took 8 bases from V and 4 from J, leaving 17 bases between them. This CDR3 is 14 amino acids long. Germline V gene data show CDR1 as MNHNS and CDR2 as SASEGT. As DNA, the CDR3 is TGTGCCAGCGTCCGGAGGAGGGGGGGAGAGACCCAGTACTTC. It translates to CASVRRRGGETQYF.

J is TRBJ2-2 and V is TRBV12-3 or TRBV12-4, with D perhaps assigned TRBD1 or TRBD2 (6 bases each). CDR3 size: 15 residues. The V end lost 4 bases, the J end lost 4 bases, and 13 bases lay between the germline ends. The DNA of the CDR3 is TGTGCCAGCAGTTCAACAGGGAGGCGCACCGGGGAGCTGTTTTTT. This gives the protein CASSSTGRRTGELFF.

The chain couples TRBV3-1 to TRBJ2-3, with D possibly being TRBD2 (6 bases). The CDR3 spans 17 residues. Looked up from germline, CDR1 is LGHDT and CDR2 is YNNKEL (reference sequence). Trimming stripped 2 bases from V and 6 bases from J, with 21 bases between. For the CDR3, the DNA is TGTGCCAGCAGCCAAAAAAACATAGGATATCGGGAGGATACGCAGTATTTT. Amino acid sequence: CASSQKNIGYREDTQYF.

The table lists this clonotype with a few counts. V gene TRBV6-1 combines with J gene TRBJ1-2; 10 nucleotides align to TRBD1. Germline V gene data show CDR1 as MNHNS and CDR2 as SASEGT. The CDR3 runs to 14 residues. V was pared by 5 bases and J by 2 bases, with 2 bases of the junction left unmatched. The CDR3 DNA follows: TGTGCCAGCAGTCAGGACAGGGGGAACTATGGCTACACCTTC. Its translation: CASSQDRGNYGYTF.

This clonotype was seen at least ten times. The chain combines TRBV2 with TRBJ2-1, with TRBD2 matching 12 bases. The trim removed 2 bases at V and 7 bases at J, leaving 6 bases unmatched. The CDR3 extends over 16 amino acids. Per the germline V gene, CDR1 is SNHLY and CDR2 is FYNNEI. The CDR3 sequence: CASSETLAGGWNEQFF. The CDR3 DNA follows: TGTGCCAGCAGTGAAACCCTAGCGGGGGGGTGGAATGAGCAGTTCTTC.

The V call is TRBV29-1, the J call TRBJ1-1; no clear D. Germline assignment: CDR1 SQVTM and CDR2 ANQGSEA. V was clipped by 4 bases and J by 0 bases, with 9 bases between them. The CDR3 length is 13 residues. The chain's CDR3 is CSVVRALNTEAFF. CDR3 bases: TGCAGCGTTGTGAGGGCCCTGAACACTGAAGCTTTCTTT.

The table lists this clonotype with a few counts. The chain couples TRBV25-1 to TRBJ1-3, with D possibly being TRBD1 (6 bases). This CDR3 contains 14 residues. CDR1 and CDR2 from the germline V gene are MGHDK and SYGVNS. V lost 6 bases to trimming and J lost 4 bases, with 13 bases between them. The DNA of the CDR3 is TGTGCCAGCAGAAGAACAGGGAACGGAAACACCATATATTTT. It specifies CASRRTGNGNTIYF.

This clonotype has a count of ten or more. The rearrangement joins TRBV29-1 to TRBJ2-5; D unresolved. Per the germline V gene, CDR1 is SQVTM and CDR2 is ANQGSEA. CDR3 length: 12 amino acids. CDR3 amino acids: CPECLSQETQYF. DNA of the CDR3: TGCCCAGAGTGCCTCTCGCAAGAGACCCAGTACTTC. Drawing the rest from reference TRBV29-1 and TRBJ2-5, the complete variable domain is SAVISQKPSRDICQRGTSLTIQCQVDSQVTMMFWYRQQPGQSLTLIATANQGSEATYESGFVIDKFPISRPNLTFSTLTVSNMSPEDSSIYLCPECLSQETQYFGPGTRLLVL.

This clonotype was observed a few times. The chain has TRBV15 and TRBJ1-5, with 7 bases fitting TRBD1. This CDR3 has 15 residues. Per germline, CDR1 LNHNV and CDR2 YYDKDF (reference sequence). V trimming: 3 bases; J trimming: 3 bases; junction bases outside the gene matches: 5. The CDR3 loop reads CATSSRDRDNQPQHF. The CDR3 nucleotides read TGTGCCACCAGCAGCCGTGACAGGGACAATCAGCCCCAGCATTTT.

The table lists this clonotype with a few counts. The CDR3 reads CASSLDRGWVYEQYF. As DNA, the CDR3 is TGTGCCAGCAGTCTGGACAGGGGTTGGGTCTACGAGCAGTACTTC. The chain couples TRBV28 to TRBJ2-7; 9 nucleotides agree with TRBD1. CDR1 is MDHEN and CDR2 is SYDVKM in the germline V gene. V shed 5 bases and J 3 bases; nucleotides not matched to a gene: 8. The CDR3 extends over 15 amino acids. Full variable domain (missing parts from reference TRBV28 and TRBJ2-7): DVKVTQSSRYLVKRTGEKVFLECVQDMDHENMFWYRQDPGLGLRLIYFSYDVKMKEKGDIPEGYSVSREKKERFSLILESASTNQTSMYLCASSLDRGWVYEQYFGPGTRLTVT.

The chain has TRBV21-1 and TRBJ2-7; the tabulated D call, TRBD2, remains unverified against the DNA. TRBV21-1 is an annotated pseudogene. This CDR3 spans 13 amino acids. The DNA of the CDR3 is TGTGCCAGCACCCTCCGATCTTCGTACGAGCAGTACTTC. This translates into CASTLRSSYEQYF.

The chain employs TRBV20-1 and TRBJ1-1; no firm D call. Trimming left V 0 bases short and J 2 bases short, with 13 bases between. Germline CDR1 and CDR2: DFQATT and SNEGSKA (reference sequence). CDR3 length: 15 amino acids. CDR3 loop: CSARDLGWGNTEAFF. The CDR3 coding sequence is TGCAGTGCTAGAGATCTCGGTTGGGGAAACACTGAAGCTTTCTTT.

The CDR3 here is CASSGVTGGVYYGYTF. The DNA of the CDR3 is TGTGCCAGCAGTGGAGTGACAGGGGGCGTTTACTATGGCTACACCTTC. V and J are TRBV12-3 or TRBV12-4 and TRBJ1-2; 10 bases match TRBD1. J was trimmed by 3 bases and V by 5 bases; bases with no gene match: 9. CDR3 length equals 16 residues.

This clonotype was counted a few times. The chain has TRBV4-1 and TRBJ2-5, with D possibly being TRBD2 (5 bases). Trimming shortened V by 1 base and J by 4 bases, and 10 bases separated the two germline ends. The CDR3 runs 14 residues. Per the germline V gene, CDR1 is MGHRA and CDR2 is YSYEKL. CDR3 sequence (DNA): TGCGCCAGCAGCCAAGCCAAAGAGGGAGAGACCCAGTACTTC. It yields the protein CASSQAKEGETQYF.

In DNA form, the CDR3 reads TGTGCCAGCAGTTTAGCGACCAGGGGGAAAGCTTTCTTT. Its protein is CASSLATRGKAFF. The chain links TRBV12-3 or TRBV12-4 to TRBJ1-1; 7 nucleotides agree with TRBD1. Trimming removed 0 bases from V and 9 bases from J; junction bases left unmatched: 4. This CDR3 spans 13 amino acids.

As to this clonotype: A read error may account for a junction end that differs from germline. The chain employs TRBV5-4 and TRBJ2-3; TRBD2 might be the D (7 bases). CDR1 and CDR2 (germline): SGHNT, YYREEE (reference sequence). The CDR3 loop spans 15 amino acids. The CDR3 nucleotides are TGTGCCAGCAACTTGGGGGCGGGGGACACAGATACGCAGTATTTT. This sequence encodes CASNLGAGDTDTQYF.

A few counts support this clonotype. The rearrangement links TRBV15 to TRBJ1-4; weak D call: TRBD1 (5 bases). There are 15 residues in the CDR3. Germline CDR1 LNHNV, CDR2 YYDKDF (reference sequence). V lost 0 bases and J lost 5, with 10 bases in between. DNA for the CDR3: TGTGCCACCAGCAGAGATCCGGGGGGGAATGAAAAACTGTTTTTT. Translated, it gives CATSRDPGGNEKLFF.

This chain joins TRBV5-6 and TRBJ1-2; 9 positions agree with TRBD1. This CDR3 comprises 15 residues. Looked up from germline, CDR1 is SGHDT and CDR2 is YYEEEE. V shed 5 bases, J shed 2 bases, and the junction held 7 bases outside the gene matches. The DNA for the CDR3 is TGTGCCAGCAGTTCCGACAGGGGGGCCAACTATGGCTACACCTTC. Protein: CASSSDRGANYGYTF.

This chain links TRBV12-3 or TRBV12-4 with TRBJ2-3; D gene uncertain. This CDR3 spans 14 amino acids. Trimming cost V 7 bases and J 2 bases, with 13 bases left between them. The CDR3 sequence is CASNSLGHTDTQYF. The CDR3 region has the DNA TGTGCCAGCAACTCCTTAGGGCACACAGATACGCAGTATTTT.

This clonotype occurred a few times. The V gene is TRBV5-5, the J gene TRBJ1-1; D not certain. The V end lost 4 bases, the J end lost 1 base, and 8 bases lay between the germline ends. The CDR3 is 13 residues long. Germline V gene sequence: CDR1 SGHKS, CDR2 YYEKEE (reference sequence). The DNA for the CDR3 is TGTGCCAGCAGCCCTACAACGAACACTGAAGCTTTCTTT. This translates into CASSPTTNTEAFF.

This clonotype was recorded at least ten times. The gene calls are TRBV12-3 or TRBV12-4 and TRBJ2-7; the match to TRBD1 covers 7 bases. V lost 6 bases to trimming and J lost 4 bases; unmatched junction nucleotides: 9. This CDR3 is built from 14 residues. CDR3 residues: CASSIRQGLYEQYF. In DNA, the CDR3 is TGTGCCAGCAGCATTCGACAGGGATTATACGAGCAGTACTTC.

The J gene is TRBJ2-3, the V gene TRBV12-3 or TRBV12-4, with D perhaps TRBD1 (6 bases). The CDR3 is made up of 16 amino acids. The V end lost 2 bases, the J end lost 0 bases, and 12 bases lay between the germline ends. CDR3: CASSLRRTESTDTQYF. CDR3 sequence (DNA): TGTGCCAGCAGTTTAAGGAGGACAGAAAGCACAGATACGCAGTATTTT.

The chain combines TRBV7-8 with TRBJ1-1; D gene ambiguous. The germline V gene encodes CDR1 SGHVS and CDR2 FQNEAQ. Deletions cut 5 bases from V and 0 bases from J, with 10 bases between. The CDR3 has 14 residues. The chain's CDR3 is CASSANGLNTEAFF. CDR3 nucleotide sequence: TGTGCCAGCAGCGCCAATGGACTGAACACTGAAGCTTTCTTT.

The CDR3 loop is CASSQFPGPPGFFEQYF. As DNA, the CDR3 is TGCGCCAGCAGCCAATTTCCGGGACCCCCAGGATTTTTCGAGCAGTACTTC. V and J are TRBV4-1 and TRBJ2-7, with D tentatively TRBD1 or TRBD2 (5 bases each). This CDR3 is 17 amino acids long. Germline assignment: CDR1 MGHRA and CDR2 YSYEKL. Trimming shortened V by 2 bases and J by 6 bases, and 23 bases separated the two germline ends.

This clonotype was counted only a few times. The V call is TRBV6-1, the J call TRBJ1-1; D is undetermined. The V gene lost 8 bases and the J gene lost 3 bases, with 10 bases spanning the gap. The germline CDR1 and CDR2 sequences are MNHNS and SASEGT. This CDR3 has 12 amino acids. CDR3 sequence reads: CASDFWDTEAFF. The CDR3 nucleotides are TGTGCCAGCGACTTTTGGGACACTGAAGCTTTCTTT.